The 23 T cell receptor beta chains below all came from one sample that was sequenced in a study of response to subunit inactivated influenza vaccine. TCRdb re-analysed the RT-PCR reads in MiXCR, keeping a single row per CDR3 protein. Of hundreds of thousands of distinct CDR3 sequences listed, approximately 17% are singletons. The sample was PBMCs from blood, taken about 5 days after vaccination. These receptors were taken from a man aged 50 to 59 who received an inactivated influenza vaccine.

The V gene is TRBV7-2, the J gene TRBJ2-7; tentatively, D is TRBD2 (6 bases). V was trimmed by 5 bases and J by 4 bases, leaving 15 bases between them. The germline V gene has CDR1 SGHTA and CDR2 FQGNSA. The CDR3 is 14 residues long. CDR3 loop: CASSQHSGGYEQYF. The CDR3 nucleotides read TGTGCCAGCAGCCAACATAGCGGTGGATACGAGCAGTACTTC.

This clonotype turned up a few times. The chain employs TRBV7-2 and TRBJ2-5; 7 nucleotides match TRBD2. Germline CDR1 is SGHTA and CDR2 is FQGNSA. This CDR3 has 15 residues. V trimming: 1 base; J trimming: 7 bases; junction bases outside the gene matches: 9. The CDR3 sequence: CASSLGTRTTATQYF. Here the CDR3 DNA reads TGTGCCAGCAGCTTAGGGACTAGGACAACGGCGACCCAGTACTTC.

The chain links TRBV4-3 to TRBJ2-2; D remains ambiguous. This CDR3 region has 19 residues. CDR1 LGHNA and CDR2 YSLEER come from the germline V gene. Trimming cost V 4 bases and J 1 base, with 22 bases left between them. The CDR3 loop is CASSPDRWADRLNTGELFF. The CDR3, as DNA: TGCGCCAGCAGCCCGGATCGGTGGGCGGATCGACTGAACACCGGGGAGCTGTTTTTT.

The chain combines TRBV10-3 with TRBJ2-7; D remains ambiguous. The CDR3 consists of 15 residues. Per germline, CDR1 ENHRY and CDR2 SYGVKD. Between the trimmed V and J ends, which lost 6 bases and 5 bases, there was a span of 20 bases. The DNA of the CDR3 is TGTGCCATCAGCCACGAGAGGCCGGGTACCCACGAGCAGTACTTC. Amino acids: CAISHERPGTHEQYF.

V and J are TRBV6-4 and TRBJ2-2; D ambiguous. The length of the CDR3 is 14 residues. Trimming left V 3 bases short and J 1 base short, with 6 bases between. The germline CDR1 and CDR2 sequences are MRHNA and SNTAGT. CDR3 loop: CASSEQRNTGELFF. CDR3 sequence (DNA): TGTGCCAGCAGTGAACAGAGGAACACCGGGGAGCTGTTTTTT.

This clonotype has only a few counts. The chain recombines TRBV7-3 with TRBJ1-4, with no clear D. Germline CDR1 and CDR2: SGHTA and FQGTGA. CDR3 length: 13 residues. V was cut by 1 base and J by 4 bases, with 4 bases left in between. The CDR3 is CASSLNRNEKLFF. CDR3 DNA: TGTGCCAGCAGCTTAAACCGTAATGAAAAACTGTTTTTT.

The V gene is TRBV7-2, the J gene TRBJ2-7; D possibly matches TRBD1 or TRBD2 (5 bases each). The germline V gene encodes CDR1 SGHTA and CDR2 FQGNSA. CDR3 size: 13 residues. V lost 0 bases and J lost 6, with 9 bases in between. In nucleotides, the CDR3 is TGTGCCAGCAGCTTAGCGCCGGGACGCGAGCAGTACTTC. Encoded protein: CASSLAPGREQYF.

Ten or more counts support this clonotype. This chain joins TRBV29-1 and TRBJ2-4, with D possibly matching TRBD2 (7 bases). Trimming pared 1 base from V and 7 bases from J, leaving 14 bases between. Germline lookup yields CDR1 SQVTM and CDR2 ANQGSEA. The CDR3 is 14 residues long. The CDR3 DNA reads TGCAGCGTTGAAGTAGGGGGGGGGATTAACATTCAGTACTTC. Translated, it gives CSVEVGGGINIQYF.

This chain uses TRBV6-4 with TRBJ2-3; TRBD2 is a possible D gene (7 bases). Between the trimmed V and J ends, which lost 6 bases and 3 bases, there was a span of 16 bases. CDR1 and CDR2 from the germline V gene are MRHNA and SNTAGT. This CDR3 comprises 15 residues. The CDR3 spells CASRPWGGRTDTQYF. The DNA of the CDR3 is TGTGCCAGCAGACCTTGGGGGGGCCGGACAGATACGCAGTATTTT.

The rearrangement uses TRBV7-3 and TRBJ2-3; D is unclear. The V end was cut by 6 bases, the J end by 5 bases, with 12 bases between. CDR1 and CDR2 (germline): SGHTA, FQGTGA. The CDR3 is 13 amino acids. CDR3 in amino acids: CASSKPARDTQYF. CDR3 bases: TGTGCCAGCAGTAAACCGGCCCGAGATACGCAGTATTTT. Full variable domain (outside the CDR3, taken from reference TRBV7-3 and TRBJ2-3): GAGVSQTPSNKVTEKGKYVELRCDPISGHTALYWYRQSLGQGPEFLIYFQGTGAADDSGLPNDRFFAVRPEGSVSTLKIQRTERGDSAVYLCASSKPARDTQYFGPGTRLTVL.

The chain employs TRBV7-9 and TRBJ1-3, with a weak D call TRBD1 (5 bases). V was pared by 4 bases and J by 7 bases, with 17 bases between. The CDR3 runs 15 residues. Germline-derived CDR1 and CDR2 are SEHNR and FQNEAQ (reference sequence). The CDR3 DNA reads TGTGCCAGCAGCTCCCACGGGGGTTTGGCGAACACCATATATTTT. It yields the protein CASSSHGGLANTIYF. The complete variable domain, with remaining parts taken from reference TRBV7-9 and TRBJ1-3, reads DTGVSQNPRHKITKRGQNVTFRCDPISEHNRLYWYRQTLGQGPEFLTYFQNEAQLEKSRLLSDRFSAERPKGSFSTLEIQRTEQGDSAMYLCASSSHGGLANTIYFGEGSWLTVV.

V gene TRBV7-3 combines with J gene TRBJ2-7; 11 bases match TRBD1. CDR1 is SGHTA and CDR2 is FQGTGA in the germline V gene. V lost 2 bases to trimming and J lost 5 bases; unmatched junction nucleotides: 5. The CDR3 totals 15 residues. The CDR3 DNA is TGTGCCAGCAGCTTAGGACAGGGGGCGCTGGACGAGCAGTACTTC. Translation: CASSLGQGALDEQYF.

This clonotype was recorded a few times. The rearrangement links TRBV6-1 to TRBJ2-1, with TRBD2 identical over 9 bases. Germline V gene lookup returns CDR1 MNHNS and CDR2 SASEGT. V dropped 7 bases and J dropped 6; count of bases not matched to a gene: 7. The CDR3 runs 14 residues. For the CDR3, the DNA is TGTGCCAGCATGGGCGGGAGGGCCATCAATGAGCAGTTCTTC. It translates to CASMGGRAINEQFF.

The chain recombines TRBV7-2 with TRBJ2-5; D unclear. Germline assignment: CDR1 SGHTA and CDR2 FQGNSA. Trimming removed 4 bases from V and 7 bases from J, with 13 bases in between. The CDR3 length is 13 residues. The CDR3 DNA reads TGTGCCAGCAGCTCCCCCTTAGGGCGGACCCAGTACTTC. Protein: CASSSPLGRTQYF. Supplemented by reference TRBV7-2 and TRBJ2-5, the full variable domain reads GAGVSQSPSNKVTEKGKDVELRCDPISGHTALYWYRQSLGQGLEFLIYFQGNSAPDKSGLPSDRFSAERTGGSVSTLTIQRTQQEDSAVYLCASSSPLGRTQYFGPGTRLLVL.

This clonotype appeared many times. The DNA of the CDR3 is TGCAGTGCTAGAGATCGACTAGCGGGAGGGCCTAGGGAGCAGTACTTC. Its translation is CSARDRLAGGPREQYF. The chain links TRBV20-1 to TRBJ2-7; TRBD2 aligns across 14 bases. V dropped 0 bases and J dropped 7; count of bases not matched to a gene: 8. The length of the CDR3 is 16 residues. Germline lookup yields CDR1 DFQATT and CDR2 SNEGSKA (reference sequence).

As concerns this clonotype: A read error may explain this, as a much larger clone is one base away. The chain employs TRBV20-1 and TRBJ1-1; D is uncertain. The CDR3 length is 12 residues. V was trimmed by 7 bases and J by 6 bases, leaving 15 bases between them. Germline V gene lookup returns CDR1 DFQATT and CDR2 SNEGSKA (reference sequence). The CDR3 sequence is CSGWMVAAEAFF. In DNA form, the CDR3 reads TGCAGTGGATGGATGGTGGCAGCTGAAGCTTTCTTT.

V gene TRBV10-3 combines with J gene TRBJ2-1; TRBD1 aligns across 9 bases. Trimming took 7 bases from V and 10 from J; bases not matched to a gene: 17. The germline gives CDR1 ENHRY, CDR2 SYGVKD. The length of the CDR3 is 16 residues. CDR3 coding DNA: TGTGCCATCAAAGGGTCGACAGGGGGGAAAGCCCCCGAGCAGTTCTTC. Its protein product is CAIKGSTGGKAPEQFF.

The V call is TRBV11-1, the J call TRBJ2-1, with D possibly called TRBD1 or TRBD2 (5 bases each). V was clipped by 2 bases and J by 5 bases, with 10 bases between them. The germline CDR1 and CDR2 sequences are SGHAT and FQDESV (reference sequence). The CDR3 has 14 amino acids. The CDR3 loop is CASSLRDLHNEQFF. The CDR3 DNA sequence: TGTGCCAGCAGCTTACGGGACCTTCACAATGAGCAGTTCTTC. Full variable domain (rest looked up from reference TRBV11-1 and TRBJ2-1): EAEVAQSPRYKITEKSQAVAFWCDPISGHATLYWYRQILGQGPELLVQFQDESVVDDSQLPKDRFSAERLKGVDSTLKIQPAELGDSAMYLCASSLRDLHNEQFFGPGTRLTVL.

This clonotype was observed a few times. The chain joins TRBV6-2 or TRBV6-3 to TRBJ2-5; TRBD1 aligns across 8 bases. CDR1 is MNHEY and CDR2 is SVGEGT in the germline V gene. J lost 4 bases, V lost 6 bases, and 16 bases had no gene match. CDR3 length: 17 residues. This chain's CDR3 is CASRRRTGNPLGETQYF. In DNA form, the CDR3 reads TGTGCCAGCAGGCGCCGGACAGGGAACCCCCTCGGAGAGACCCAGTACTTC.

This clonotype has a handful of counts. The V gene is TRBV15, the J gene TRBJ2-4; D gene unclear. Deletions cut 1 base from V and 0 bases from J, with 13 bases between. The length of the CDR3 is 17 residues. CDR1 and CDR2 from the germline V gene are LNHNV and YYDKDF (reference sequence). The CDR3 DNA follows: TGTGCCACCAGCAGAGGTAGTAGTCCCGTAGCCAAAAACATTCAGTACTTC. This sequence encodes CATSRGSSPVAKNIQYF.

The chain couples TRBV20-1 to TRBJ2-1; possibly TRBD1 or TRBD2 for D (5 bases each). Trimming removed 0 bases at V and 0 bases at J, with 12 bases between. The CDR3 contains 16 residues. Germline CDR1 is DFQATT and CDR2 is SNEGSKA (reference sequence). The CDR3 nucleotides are TGCAGTGCTAGAGATCCAGGGACCCTCTCCTACAATGAGCAGTTCTTC. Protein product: CSARDPGTLSYNEQFF.

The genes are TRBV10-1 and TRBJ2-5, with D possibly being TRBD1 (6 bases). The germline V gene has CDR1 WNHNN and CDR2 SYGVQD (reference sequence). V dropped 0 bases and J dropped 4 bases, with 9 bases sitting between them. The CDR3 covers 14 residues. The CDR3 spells CASSESTGRETQYF. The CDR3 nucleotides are TGCGCCAGCAGTGAGTCTACAGGGCGAGAGACCCAGTACTTC.

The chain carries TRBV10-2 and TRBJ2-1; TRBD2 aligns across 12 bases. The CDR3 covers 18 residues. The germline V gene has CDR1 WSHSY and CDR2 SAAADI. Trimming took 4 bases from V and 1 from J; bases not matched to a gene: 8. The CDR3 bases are TGCGCCAGCAGTGGACCAGAAACTAGCGGGAGGTCCTACAATGAGCAGTTCTTC. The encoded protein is CASSGPETSGRSYNEQFF.